The entry that follows covers one T cell receptor (beta chain) sequence. This CDR3 has 15 residues. V trimming: 6 bases; J trimming: 3 bases; junction bases outside the gene matches: 4. Germline CDR1 is MNHEY and CDR2 is SVGAGI. Method: immunoSEQ multiplex PCR; TCRdb's copy keeps in-frame clones and lacks some. The top ten hold roughly 13% of the sample, which has around 60,000 clones, roughly 75% seen once. The data belong to a study of T cells in tumors after PD-1 blockade. This receptor was identified in a human donor with basal cell carcinoma. The chain links TRBV6-5 to TRBJ1-5; TRBD1 matches 11 bases. The source material was PBMCs, sampled before anti-PD-1 treatment. CDR3 DNA: TGTGCCAGCAGGACGGGACAGGGGGACAATCAGCCCCAGCATTTT. Translating it yields CASRTGQGDNQPQHF.